Listed here are 26 T cell receptor beta chains from one sample, sequenced in a study of monozygotic twins with inflammatory bowel disease. From its re-call of the 5' RACE reads, TCRdb lists each CDR3 protein once, without DNA. The sample table includes fewer than 350,000 distinct CDR3 sequences. What was sequenced was blood. These receptors were taken from a human donor with ulcerative colitis or Crohn's disease, or a healthy co-twin of an affected twin (not recorded which).

The chain uses TRBV29-1 and TRBJ1-1. CDR1 SQVTM and CDR2 ANQGSEA come from the germline V gene. This CDR3 contains 12 residues. The CDR3 reads CSVMTINTEAFF.

The V gene is TRBV6-2 or TRBV6-3, the J gene TRBJ2-7; TCRdb gives TRBD1 as the D gene, but with no DNA this cannot be confirmed. CDR1 MNHEY and CDR2 SVGEGT come from the germline V gene. The CDR3 covers 15 residues. The CDR3 here is CASNPVSPSSYEQYF.

The chain is built from TRBV7-2 and TRBJ1-4. Germline loops: CDR1 SGHTA, CDR2 FQGNSA. The CDR3 contains 14 residues. CDR3 residues: CASSENGRNEKLFF.

This chain connects TRBV5-6 to TRBJ2-2; TCRdb picks TRBD2, but there is no DNA to check that call. This CDR3 has 14 amino acids. Germline loops: CDR1 SGHDT, CDR2 YYEEEE. The chain's CDR3 is CASSFVAGTGELFF.

This chain joins TRBV6-1 and TRBJ2-2; TCRdb's D gene call, TRBD2, goes unchecked for lack of DNA. The CDR3 covers 16 residues. Germline values: CDR1 MNHNS, CDR2 SASEGT. CDR3 region: CASKELGGGPSGELFF.

The J gene is TRBJ1-5, the V gene TRBV24-1; TCRdb designates TRBD1, a call that cannot be tested without DNA. The length of the CDR3 is 12 residues. The V gene's germline CDR1 is KGHDR and CDR2 SFDVKD. CDR3 loop: CATSDPGQPQHF.

This rearrangement joins TRBV30 to TRBJ1-1. The CDR3 consists of 13 residues. The germline V gene encodes CDR1 GTSNPN and CDR2 SVGIG (reference sequence). The chain's CDR3 is CAWKEVPNTEAFF.

The chain employs TRBV30 and TRBJ2-1; TCRdb's D call, TRBD2, is unchecked because there is no DNA. Germline values: CDR1 GTSNPN, CDR2 SVGIG (reference sequence). The CDR3 sequence is 15 residues long. CDR3 region: CAWSVPSGGLNEQFF. The complete variable domain, with remaining parts taken from reference TRBV30 and TRBJ2-1, reads SQTIHQWPATLVQPVGSPLSLECTVEGTSNPNLYWYRQAAGRGLQLLFYSVGIGQISSEVPQNLSASRPQDRQFILSSKKLLLSDSGFYLCAWSVPSGGLNEQFFGPGTRLTVL.

The V gene is TRBV11-2, the J gene TRBJ1-2. Germline CDR1 and CDR2: SGHAT and FQNNGV. The CDR3 is 15 amino acids. The CDR3 region is CASSSFPLAPYGYTF.

The rearrangement links TRBV6-1 to TRBJ2-3; TCRdb names TRBD2, which stays unverified in the absence of DNA. The CDR3 loop spans 15 amino acids. Germline CDR1 is MNHNS and CDR2 is SASEGT. The CDR3 sequence: CASSPSGSRTDTQYF.

V and J are TRBV5-4 and TRBJ2-1; TCRdb's D call of TRBD2 is untestable without DNA. Looked up from germline, CDR1 is SGHNT and CDR2 is YYREEE (reference sequence). The CDR3 sequence is 18 residues long. The CDR3 spells CASSLVATSGAPYNEQFF.

The chain combines TRBV29-1 with TRBJ1-5. The CDR3 consists of 13 residues. CDR1 and CDR2 from the germline V gene are SQVTM and ANQGSEA. CDR3 sequence reads: CSVEWRDNQPQHF.

The rearrangement links TRBV28 to TRBJ2-4; TCRdb's assignment of TRBD1 cannot be checked, as there is no DNA. CDR3 length: 12 amino acids. Germline CDR1 MDHEN, CDR2 SYDVKM. The CDR3: CASSLGRSIQYF.

The rearrangement uses TRBV19 and TRBJ2-3; absent DNA, TCRdb's TRBD1 call cannot be checked. There are 11 residues in the CDR3. CDR1 and CDR2 (germline): LNHDA, SQIVND (reference sequence). CDR3 residues: CASQWGDTQYF.

The chain has TRBV6-2 or TRBV6-3 and TRBJ2-7; TCRdb's assignment of TRBD1 cannot be checked, as there is no DNA. Per the germline V gene, CDR1 is MNHEY and CDR2 is SVGEGT. CDR3 length equals 16 residues. The chain's CDR3 is CASSYSGTGGSHEQYF.

The chain recombines TRBV7-9 with TRBJ1-2; the TRBD1 assignment by TCRdb is unverifiable without DNA. This CDR3 is 13 amino acids long. The germline CDR1 and CDR2 sequences are SEHNR and FQNEAQ (reference sequence). The CDR3 sequence is CASSRTGLLGYTF.

This rearrangement joins TRBV18 to TRBJ2-7; with no DNA, the TCRdb D assignment of TRBD1 cannot be verified. The germline V gene encodes CDR1 KGHSH and CDR2 LQKENI. The CDR3 has 15 amino acids. CDR3 loop: CASSPQTGASYEQYF.

The V gene is TRBV14, the J gene TRBJ2-3; the D call of TRBD1 rests on TCRdb alone, since no DNA is present to check it. The CDR3 is 15 amino acids. The germline gives CDR1 SGHDN, CDR2 FVKESK. CDR3 region: CASSPRRGGSDTQYF.

The chain combines TRBV7-9 with TRBJ2-7; absent DNA, TCRdb's TRBD1 call cannot be checked. Per the germline V gene, CDR1 is SEHNR and CDR2 is FQNEAQ (reference sequence). The CDR3 is 15 residues long. The chain's CDR3 is CASSLVRDRSDEQYF.

This sequence joins TRBV27 and TRBJ2-6; TCRdb returns TRBD1, unconfirmable since there is no DNA. In germline, CDR1 is MNHEY, CDR2 SMNVEV (reference sequence). The CDR3 loop spans 16 amino acids. The CDR3 loop is CASSTGRHSGANVLTF.

V usage is TRBV20-1 and J usage is TRBJ1-3; checking the TCRdb D call of TRBD1 is not possible without DNA. The CDR3 runs to 13 residues. From germline, CDR1 is DFQATT and CDR2 SNEGSKA (reference sequence). This chain's CDR3 is CSATPGAGNTIYF.

This sequence joins TRBV12-3 or TRBV12-4 and TRBJ2-7; the D call from TCRdb, TRBD1, cannot be confirmed without DNA. This CDR3 contains 16 residues. CDR3 sequence reads: CASSPVGRDISYEQYF.

The gene calls are TRBV28 and TRBJ1-6. The germline gives CDR1 MDHEN, CDR2 SYDVKM. This CDR3 has 16 amino acids. The CDR3 loop reads CASSSPTNSKASPLHF.

The chain combines TRBV20-1 with TRBJ2-6; the D gene TCRdb calls, TRBD1, cannot be checked with no DNA. CDR3 length: 16 residues. Germline V gene lookup returns CDR1 DFQATT and CDR2 SNEGSKA (reference sequence). The CDR3 spells CSATKQGSSGANVLTF.

The chain combines TRBV27 with TRBJ1-2; TCRdb indicates TRBD1, and absent DNA this call remains unverified. The V gene's germline CDR1 is MNHEY and CDR2 SMNVEV (reference sequence). CDR3 length equals 15 residues. The CDR3 sequence: CASSLGQGYRSGYTF.

The chain couples TRBV30 to TRBJ1-5. The CDR3 is made up of 15 amino acids. Looked up from germline, CDR1 is GTSNPN and CDR2 is SVGIG (reference sequence). This CDR3 reads CAWSLSWSGDQPQHF.